One T cell receptor (beta chain) is described in this entry. TCR beta libraries used around 2 micrograms of genomic DNA from cryopreserved PBMCs. The data originate from a study of cytotoxic CD8 clonotypes in ibrutinib-treated CLL. CDR1 is KGHSH and CDR2 is LQKENI in the germline V gene. There are 14 residues in the CDR3. Trimming pared 3 bases from V and 1 base from J, leaving 9 bases between. Repertoires were generated with immunoSEQ multiplex PCR, while TCRdb's copy carries only in-frame clones and drops some. Among about 11,000 clones listed, 75% to 85% were seen once. J is TRBJ1-1 and V is TRBV18; no reliable D call. The sequencing used PBMCs, collected at disease progression, from a patient treated with ibrutinib. This receptor was obtained from a human donor with chronic lymphocytic leukemia. The chain's CDR3 is CASSPTTTNTEAFF. CDR3 DNA sequence: TGTGCCAGCTCACCGACTACTACGAACACTGAAGCTTTCTTT.